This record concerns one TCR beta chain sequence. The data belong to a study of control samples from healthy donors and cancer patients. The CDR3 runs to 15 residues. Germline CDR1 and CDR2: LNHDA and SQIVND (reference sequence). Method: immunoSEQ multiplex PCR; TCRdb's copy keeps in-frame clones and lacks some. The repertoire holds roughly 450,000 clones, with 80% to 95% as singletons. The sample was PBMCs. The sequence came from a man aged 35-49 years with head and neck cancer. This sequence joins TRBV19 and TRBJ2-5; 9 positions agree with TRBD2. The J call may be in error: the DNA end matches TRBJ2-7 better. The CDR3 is CASSTEGAGGHEQYF. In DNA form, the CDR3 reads TGTGCCAGTAGTACCGAGGGAGCGGGGGGACACGAGCAGTACTTC.